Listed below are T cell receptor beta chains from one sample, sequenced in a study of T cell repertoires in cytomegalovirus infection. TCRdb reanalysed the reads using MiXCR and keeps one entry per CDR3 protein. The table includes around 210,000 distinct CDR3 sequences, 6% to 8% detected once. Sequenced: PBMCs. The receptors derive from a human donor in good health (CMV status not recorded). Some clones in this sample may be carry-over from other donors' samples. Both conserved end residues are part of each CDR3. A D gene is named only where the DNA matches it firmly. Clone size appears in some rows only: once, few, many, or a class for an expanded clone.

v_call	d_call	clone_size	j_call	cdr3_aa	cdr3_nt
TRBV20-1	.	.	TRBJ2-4	CSAPGRALGENIQYF	TGCAGTGCCCCGGGCAGGGCGCTAGGCGAAAACATTCAGTACTTC
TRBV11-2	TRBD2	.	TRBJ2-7	CASSYERGRSYAQYF	TGTGCCAGCAGCTACGAGCGGGGGCGCTCCTACGCGCAGTACTTC
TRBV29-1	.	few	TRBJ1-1	CSESQGTGTEAFF	TGCAGCGAATCACAGGGTACGGGCACTGAAGCTTTCTTT
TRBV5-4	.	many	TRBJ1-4	CASSRDTSEKLFF	TGTGCCAGCAGCCGGGACACTTCCGAAAAACTGTTTTTT
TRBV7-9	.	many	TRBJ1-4	CASSAGRAIGNEKLFF	TGTGCCAGCAGTGCCGGTCGGGCGATTGGGAATGAAAAACTGTTTTTT
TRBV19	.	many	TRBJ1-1	CASANVARGTEAFF	TGTGCCAGTGCGAATGTCGCGCGGGGCACTGAAGCTTTCTTT
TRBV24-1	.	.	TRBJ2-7	CATSDAATVKYF	TGTGCCACCAGTGACGCTGCGACAGTAAAGTACTTC
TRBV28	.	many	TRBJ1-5	CASSSPGQGREPQHF	TGTGCCAGCAGTTCCCCCGGGCAGGGGAGAGAGCCCCAGCATTTT
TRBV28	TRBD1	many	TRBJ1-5	CASSILQGARDQPQHF	TGTGCCAGCAGTATCCTACAGGGGGCGAGGGATCAGCCCCAGCATTTT
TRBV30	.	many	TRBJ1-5	CAWSVSSNQPQHF	TGTGCCTGGAGTGTCTCTAGCAATCAGCCCCAGCATTTT
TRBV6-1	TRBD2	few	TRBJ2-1	CVTSGGLNEQFF	TGTGTAACTAGCGGGGGTCTCAATGAGCAGTTCTTC